This TCR beta chain was captured in a study of T-cell memory formation after mild COVID-19 (dated by TCRdb to about 2021). At the level of the whole study: TCR sequence clusters from the two donors were found to be largely donor specific. Two young, previously healthy adult volunteers made up the cohort, one male and one female. Longitudinal TCRalpha and TCRbeta repertoire sequencing tracked T-cell clones expanding and contracting after mild COVID-19 in a couple of donors. The paper as a whole reports these results and caveats: SARS-CoV-2 specificity of the second-wave clones peaking on day 37 was not confirmed. Some responding clones were detected in pre-infection memory, which suggested that pre-existing cross-reactive memory T cells had joined the SARS-CoV-2 response. Contracting CD4+ clones were located mainly in the CM and EM memory subsets, whereas CD8+ clones were found to be enriched in EMRA. Only a couple of mild cases were covered by the study, and larger cohorts that include severe cases with pre-infection samples were considered necessary. Clones contracting from day 15 to 85 had balanced CD4/CD8 phenotypes, while a second wave expanding from day 15 to 37 was biased towards CD4+.

Ficoll-Paque density gradient centrifugation was the method used to isolate PBMCs. As concerns this clonotype: Its binding antigen is unknown. It has no much larger one-base neighbor in the sample; base qualities were not kept.

These reads were obtained on an Illumina NovaSeq 6000. cDNA libraries for TCRalpha and TCRbeta were prepared by 5'RACE using constant-segment primers, with sample barcodes and unique molecular identifiers added. RNA was extracted from every sample with Trizol reagent. The libraries were amplified in two PCR steps, and the second step added a second sample barcode and Illumina TruSeq adapters. Sequencing of libraries was performed on an Illumina NovaSeq with 2 x 150 bp paired-end reads. For the original study's pipeline: Reads were demultiplexed and collapsed into UMI-guided consensus sequences with migec v1.2.7. Using mixcr v2.1.11, UMI consensuses were aligned to TRA and TRB V and J templates and then assembled into clonotypes. Expanded or contracted clonotypes were those called significant by both edgeR and NoisET, with noise models trained on biological replicates. For edgeR calls, a false discovery rate-adjusted p below 0.01 and a log2 fold-change threshold of 1 were applied. As an exploratory analysis of dynamics, max-normalized trajectories of the 1000 most abundant clonotypes were examined by PCA with hierarchical clustering. Each responding clone was given a CD4 or CD8 phenotype based on the CD4+ and CD8+ repertoires, which had been sequenced separately. In-frame beta chains were kept once TCRdb had trimmed the public reads at Q25 with fastp and called clones with MiXCR. Entries that share a CDR3 protein sequence are merged under the most common genes and DNA. The V and J calls shown here were made by TCRdb, not taken from the authors' results. The sample table lists around 370,000 distinct CDR3 sequences, approximately 21% of them with a count of one. Under 15% of the sample is held by the ten biggest clonotypes.

CDR1 LGHDT and CDR2 YNNKEL are derived from the germline V gene (reference sequence). The CDR3 holds 15 amino acids from the cysteine to the phenylalanine. Here the CDR3 DNA is all that survives: 45 bases in frame from base 1. Compared with germline, V lacks 10 bases and J lacks 3 bases; bases without a gene match: 11. The chain was built from TRBV3-1 and TRBJ2-5; TRBD2 aligns with 10 central bases. The receptor's source is an adult woman who had mild COVID-19 (a few samples of this study predate the infection). The sample titles of this study are shuffled in the database, so cell type and time point are left out; the donor was told from shared clones. The specimen was PBMCs or a T cell subset sorted from them (not recorded which). The CDR3 protein sequence reads: CATELSGGAEETQYF. At the DNA level, the sequence is TGTGCCACCGAGTTGAGCGGGGGGGCCGAAGAGACCCAGTACTTC.